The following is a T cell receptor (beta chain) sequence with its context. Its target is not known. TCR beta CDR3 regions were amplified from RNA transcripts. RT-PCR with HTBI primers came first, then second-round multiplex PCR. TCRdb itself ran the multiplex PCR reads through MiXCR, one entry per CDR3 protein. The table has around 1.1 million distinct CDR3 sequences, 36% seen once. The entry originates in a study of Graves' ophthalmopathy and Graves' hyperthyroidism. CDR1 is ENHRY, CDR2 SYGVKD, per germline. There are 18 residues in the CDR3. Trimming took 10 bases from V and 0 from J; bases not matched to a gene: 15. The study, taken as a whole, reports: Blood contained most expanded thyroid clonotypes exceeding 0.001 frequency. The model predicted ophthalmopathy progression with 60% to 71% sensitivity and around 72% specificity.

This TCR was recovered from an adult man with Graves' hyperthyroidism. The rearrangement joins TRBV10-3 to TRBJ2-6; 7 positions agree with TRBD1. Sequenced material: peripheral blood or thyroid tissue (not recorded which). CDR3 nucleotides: TGTGCCAGCAGCCTGATAAGACAGGGTTACTCTGGGGCCAACGTCCTGACTTTC. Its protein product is CASSLIRQGYSGANVLTF.